A single sample gave rise to the 30 T cell receptor beta chains below, sequenced in a study of CD8 T cells in Susac syndrome. Random hexamers primed reverse transcription of about 0.5 to 1 ug RNA. TCRdb itself ran the immunoSEQ multiplex PCR reads through MiXCR, one entry per CDR3 protein. The sample shows just over 150,000 distinct CDR3 sequences, approximately 93% of them seen only once. The material sequenced was CD8+ T cells from PBMCs. These receptor sequences come from a human donor with multiple sclerosis.

The V call is TRBV12-3 or TRBV12-4, the J call TRBJ1-1; tentatively, D is TRBD1 (6 bases). The CDR3 runs 14 residues. Between the trimmed V and J ends, which lost 6 bases and 0 bases, there was a span of 11 bases. The DNA of the CDR3 is TGTGCCAGCAGACTGGACAGTATGAACACTGAAGCTTTCTTT. Encoded protein: CASRLDSMNTEAFF.

V gene TRBV6-2 or TRBV6-3 combines with J gene TRBJ1-1, with D unclear. Germline loops: CDR1 MNHEY, CDR2 SVGEGT. Trimming took off 2 bases at V and 6 bases at J, with 16 bases between the two ends. The CDR3 covers 15 residues. The chain's CDR3 is CASSYDAGYLAEAFF. The CDR3 bases are TGTGCCAGCAGTTACGATGCGGGATACCTTGCTGAAGCTTTCTTT.

This rearrangement joins TRBV5-1 to TRBJ2-7; unclear D gene. The CDR3 covers 17 residues. V lost 5 bases and J lost 3, with 24 bases in between. CDR1 is SGHRS, CDR2 YFSETQ, per germline. CDR3 in DNA: TGCGCCAGCAGGAAGCGAGGTTCACTTCTCCCCGACTACGAGCAGTACTTC. The encoded protein is CASRKRGSLLPDYEQYF.

The gene calls are TRBV29-1 and TRBJ1-2; D gene unclear. V was pared by 0 bases and J by 2 bases, with 13 bases between. Germline CDR1 and CDR2: SQVTM and ANQGSEA. The length of the CDR3 is 15 residues. CDR3 in amino acids: CSVEDWAGENYGYTF. The CDR3 region has the DNA TGCAGCGTTGAAGATTGGGCAGGCGAGAACTATGGCTACACCTTC. Using reference TRBV29-1 and TRBJ1-2 for the parts outside the CDR3, the full variable domain is SAVISQKPSRDICQRGTSLTIQCQVDSQVTMMFWYRQQPGQSLTLIATANQGSEATYESGFVIDKFPISRPNLTFSTLTVSNMSPEDSSIYLCSVEDWAGENYGYTFGSGTRLTVV.

This sequence joins TRBV20-1 and TRBJ1-5, with D possibly being TRBD1 (5 bases). Trimming shortened V by 5 bases and J by 0 bases, and 17 bases separated the two germline ends. Germline V gene data show CDR1 as DFQATT and CDR2 as SNEGSKA (reference sequence). This CDR3 is 16 amino acids long. CDR3 protein: CSARQTTAGSNQPQHF. In DNA, the CDR3 is TGCAGTGCTCGACAGACAACGGCGGGTAGCAATCAGCCCCAGCATTTT.

The V gene is TRBV6-6, the J gene TRBJ2-2; perhaps TRBD2 as D (5 bases). The V gene lost 0 bases and the J gene lost 7 bases, with 15 bases spanning the gap. The CDR3 is 16 amino acids. In germline, CDR1 is MNHNY, CDR2 SVGAGI (reference sequence). The CDR3 DNA reads TGTGCCAGCAGTTACTCGATCGGGGAAGGTGGCGGGGAGCTGTTTTTT. It codes for CASSYSIGEGGGELFF.

The chain links TRBV30 to TRBJ1-2, with D perhaps TRBD1 (6 bases). Germline-derived CDR1 and CDR2 are GTSNPN and SVGIG (reference sequence). With 5 bases removed from V and 4 bases from J, the gap between germline ends came to 14 bases. This CDR3 spans 13 amino acids. CDR3 sequence (DNA): TGTGCCTGGGAAGAAGGGGGGTTCTATGGCTACACCTTC. It translates to CAWEEGGFYGYTF.

The rearrangement joins TRBV27 to TRBJ1-6; tentatively, D is TRBD1 (5 bases). The ends were cut back, 8 bases at V and 9 bases at J, with 14 bases in the middle. From germline, CDR1 is MNHEY and CDR2 SMNVEV (reference sequence). The CDR3 consists of 13 residues. DNA of the CDR3: TGTGCCAGCGGCACATTAGGGACTTCACCCCTCCACTTT. Translation: CASGTLGTSPLHF.

V usage is TRBV18 and J usage is TRBJ1-1, with D hard to call. V was clipped by 4 bases and J by 6 bases, with 9 bases between them. Germline-derived CDR1 and CDR2 are KGHSH and LQKENI. The CDR3 is 12 residues long. The CDR3 DNA sequence: TGTGCCAGCTCACGCCGGAGGGCTGAAGCTTTCTTT. It encodes CASSRRRAEAFF.

This chain links TRBV24-1 with TRBJ1-1; D is undetermined. Trimming shortened V by 1 base and J by 6 bases, and 11 bases separated the two germline ends. The CDR3 extends over 14 amino acids. Germline values: CDR1 KGHDR, CDR2 SFDVKD. The CDR3 spells CATSDLRRLPEAFF. The CDR3 DNA follows: TGTGCCACCAGTGATTTACGGCGGCTACCTGAAGCTTTCTTT.

The chain joins TRBV9 to TRBJ2-1; D might be TRBD1 (6 bases). The CDR3 has 15 residues. V lost 4 bases and J 8 bases, leaving 19 bases between the germline ends. CDR1 SGDLS and CDR2 YYNGEE come from the germline V gene. The CDR3: CASSKDRISGDEQFF. For the CDR3, the DNA is TGTGCCAGCAGCAAAGACAGGATTTCTGGCGATGAGCAGTTCTTC.

The chain has TRBV4-1 and TRBJ2-7; tentative D call: TRBD2 (7 bases). Germline V gene lookup returns CDR1 MGHRA and CDR2 YSYEKL. Trimming left V 2 bases short and J 5 bases short, with 22 bases between. The CDR3 runs to 17 residues. The CDR3 spells CASSQKGGPSREDEQYF. DNA for the CDR3: TGCGCCAGCAGCCAAAAGGGGGGGCCCTCCCGTGAGGACGAGCAGTACTTC.

The genes are TRBV19 and TRBJ2-3; the D gene is possibly TRBD2 (6 bases). Trimming took off 5 bases at V and 11 bases at J, with 11 bases between the two ends. The CDR3 runs to 11 residues. CDR1 is LNHDA, CDR2 SQIVND, per germline (reference sequence). CDR3 loop: CASSGAGRQYF. The CDR3, as DNA: TGTGCCAGTAGTGGCGCGGGGAGGCAGTATTTT.

The genes are TRBV9 and TRBJ1-6, with 10 bases lining up with TRBD1. This CDR3 is 15 amino acids long. Germline V gene data show CDR1 as SGDLS and CDR2 as YYNGEE. The ends lost 3 bases at V and 8 bases at J; junction bases unmatched: 5. The CDR3 is CASSAFGQGDSPLHF. Here the CDR3 DNA reads TGTGCCAGCAGCGCCTTTGGACAGGGGGATTCACCCCTCCACTTT.

The J gene is TRBJ2-3, the V gene TRBV9, with 8 bases identical to TRBD1. Germline trimming cut 4 bases from V and 2 bases from J; bases unmatched to any gene: 12. The CDR3 spans 17 residues. Germline V lookup: CDR1 SGDLS, CDR2 YYNGEE. The CDR3 protein is CASSQTMTGANTDTQYF. The DNA of the CDR3 is TGTGCCAGCAGCCAAACCATGACAGGGGCTAACACAGATACGCAGTATTTT.

The V gene is TRBV15, the J gene TRBJ1-1; perhaps TRBD1 as D (6 bases). In germline, CDR1 is LNHNV, CDR2 YYDKDF (reference sequence). The V end was cut by 4 bases, the J end by 7 bases, with 10 bases between. CDR3 length: 12 residues. CDR3 sequence reads: CATSKKQGEAFF. The CDR3 DNA reads TGTGCCACCAGCAAAAAACAGGGTGAAGCTTTCTTT.

The J gene is TRBJ2-5, the V gene TRBV28, with TRBD1 as a possible D gene (6 bases). V shed 8 bases and J shed 2 bases, with 18 bases lying between them. Germline V lookup: CDR1 MDHEN, CDR2 SYDVKM. The CDR3 is 15 amino acids. CDR3 sequence reads: CASGNRVPRQETQYF. The DNA of the CDR3 is TGTGCCAGCGGGAACAGGGTTCCCCGGCAAGAGACCCAGTACTTC.

The rearrangement uses TRBV29-1 and TRBJ2-3, with no clear D. The CDR3 has 12 residues. Germline V gene lookup returns CDR1 SQVTM and CDR2 ANQGSEA. Between the trimmed V and J ends, which lost 4 bases and 2 bases, there was a span of 7 bases. CDR3 DNA sequence: TGCAGCGTTGTCGTTGACACAGATACGCAGTATTTT. It codes for CSVVVDTDTQYF.

This clonotype appeared a single time. The chain employs TRBV7-2 and TRBJ2-5, with 14 nucleotides matching TRBD2. The CDR3 spans 15 residues. CDR1 and CDR2 (germline): SGHTA, FQGNSA. V was clipped by 5 bases and J by 5 bases; unmatched bases: 4. CDR3 coding DNA: TGTGCCAGCAGCCCACGGACTAGCGGGGGGGAGACCCAGTACTTC. Residues: CASSPRTSGGETQYF.

J is TRBJ1-2 and V is TRBV27; tentatively, D is TRBD1 (5 bases). Germline V gene lookup returns CDR1 MNHEY and CDR2 SMNVEV (reference sequence). V was shortened by 0 bases and J by 4 bases, with 15 bases between the two germline ends. The CDR3 length is 16 residues. DNA for the CDR3: TGTGCCAGCAGTTTATCTCGGCAGGGCTCAGGCTATGGCTACACCTTC. Residues: CASSLSRQGSGYGYTF.

The chain has TRBV5-6 and TRBJ1-5; D is perhaps TRBD1 (5 bases). Germline-derived CDR1 and CDR2 are SGHDT and YYEEEE. V was trimmed by 5 bases and J by 7 bases, leaving 16 bases between them. The CDR3 totals 14 residues. CDR3 nucleotides: TGTGCCAGCAGTACGGGGGGGAGACACCAGCCCCAGCATTTT. This gives the protein CASSTGGRHQPQHF.

This chain joins TRBV4-3 and TRBJ2-7; a weak D match, TRBD1 (5 bases). Germline lookup yields CDR1 LGHNA and CDR2 YSLEER. V lost 1 base to trimming and J lost 1 base, with 11 bases between them. The CDR3 has 15 amino acids. The CDR3 loop is CASSQGTGPSYEQYF. CDR3 sequence (DNA): TGCGCCAGCAGCCAAGGAACAGGTCCATCCTACGAGCAGTACTTC.

The CDR3 is CSARVPGQHYEQYF. CDR3 DNA: TGCAGTGCTAGAGTACCGGGACAGCACTACGAGCAGTACTTC. The chain joins TRBV20-1 to TRBJ2-7, with TRBD1 identical over 7 bases. Unmatched junction bases numbered 6, after V lost 1 base and J lost 3 bases. This CDR3 is 14 amino acids long. The germline gives CDR1 DFQATT, CDR2 SNEGSKA (reference sequence).

The J gene is TRBJ1-5, the V gene TRBV6-1; D is uncertain. The CDR3 is 17 amino acids. Between the trimmed V and J ends, which lost 1 base and 3 bases, there was a span of 16 bases. Germline assignment: CDR1 MNHNS and CDR2 SASEGT. CDR3 in amino acids: CASSEDRLLRANQPQHF. The CDR3 DNA is TGTGCCAGCAGTGAAGATCGGTTACTGCGGGCCAATCAGCCCCAGCATTTT.

This sequence joins TRBV5-1 and TRBJ2-7; D assignment may be TRBD1 or TRBD2 (5 bases each). The CDR3 is 14 residues long. V was clipped by 3 bases and J by 1 base, with 11 bases between them. In germline, CDR1 is SGHRS, CDR2 YFSETQ. This CDR3 reads CASSSSGPSYEQYF. CDR3 nucleotides: TGCGCCAGCAGCTCCTCGGGGCCGTCCTACGAGCAGTACTTC.

This chain links TRBV7-9 with TRBJ2-3; 8 nucleotides line up with TRBD2. The germline V gene has CDR1 SEHNR and CDR2 FQNEAQ (reference sequence). J gave up 0 bases and V 5 bases, and 10 bases lay outside the gene matches. The CDR3 length is 17 residues. CDR3 in amino acids: CASSPRALADSTDTQYF. For the CDR3, the DNA is TGTGCCAGCAGCCCGCGGGCACTAGCGGATAGCACAGATACGCAGTATTTT.

J is TRBJ1-2 and V is TRBV2; D uncertain. Between the trimmed V and J ends, which lost 6 bases and 3 bases, there was a span of 8 bases. Germline V CDR1 and CDR2: SNHLY, FYNNEI. The CDR3 is 12 residues long. Here the CDR3 reads CASRGTYYGYTF. DNA for the CDR3: TGTGCCAGCAGGGGAACCTACTATGGCTACACCTTC. The full variable domain, in which reference TRBV2 and TRBJ1-2 provide the parts outside the CDR3, is EPEVTQTPSHQVTQMGQEVILRCVPISNHLYFYWYRQILGQKVEFLVSFYNNEISEKSEIFDDQFSVERPDGSNFTLKIRSTKLEDSAMYFCASRGTYYGYTFGSGTRLTVV.

The chain couples TRBV12-3 or TRBV12-4 to TRBJ2-1; D is undetermined. There are 13 residues in the CDR3. V lost 8 bases and J 6 bases, leaving 14 bases between the germline ends. The CDR3 region is CASRHVLFNEQFF. DNA of the CDR3: TGTGCCAGCCGACACGTACTCTTCAATGAGCAGTTCTTC.

This clonotype was seen just once. The J gene is TRBJ2-1, the V gene TRBV7-6; TRBD1 matches 9 bases. Looked up from germline, CDR1 is SGHVS and CDR2 is FNYEAQ. With V trimmed by 3 bases and J by 7 bases, 4 bases remained unmatched. The CDR3 runs to 14 residues. As DNA, the CDR3 is TGTGCCAGCAGCTTTGGACAGGGGACGAATGAGCAGTTCTTC. Its protein product is CASSFGQGTNEQFF.

This chain links TRBV25-1 with TRBJ1-2, with 8 nucleotides matching TRBD1. The CDR3 runs 14 residues. Germline CDR1 reads MGHDK; CDR2 reads SYGVNS. V trimming: 0 bases; J trimming: 4 bases; junction bases outside the gene matches: 1. Here the CDR3 reads CASSEYGTGYGYTF. CDR3 DNA sequence: TGTGCCAGCAGTGAATATGGGACAGGCTATGGCTACACCTTC.